The next 9 T cell receptor beta chains were all read from a single sample in a study of cytomegalovirus exposure and HLA in healthy donors. PCR was performed using 60 Vbeta and 13 Jbeta primers. TCRdb's copy holds only in-frame clones and misses some; the assay was immunoSEQ multiplex PCR. The sample lists some 96,000 clones; around four fifths were seen once. Sequencing was performed on PBMCs. These receptors originate from a man between 40 and 49 years old in good health and CMV-seropositive.

The chain joins TRBV7-9 to TRBJ1-4; TRBD1 matches at 8 bases. Trimming removed 1 base from V and 8 bases from J; junction bases left unmatched: 6. Germline assignment: CDR1 SEHNR and CDR2 FQNEAQ (reference sequence). The CDR3 sequence is 15 residues long. This CDR3 is CASSLDRGGYEKLFF. The CDR3 nucleotides read TGTGCCAGCAGCTTAGACAGGGGGGGCTACGAAAAACTGTTTTTT.

The chain is built from TRBV5-1 and TRBJ2-3; 10 bases agree with TRBD2. Germline CDR1 reads SGHRS; CDR2 reads YFSETQ. V gave up 3 bases and J gave up 10 bases; unmatched junction bases: 11. This CDR3 contains 15 residues. The CDR3, as DNA: TGCGCCAGCAGCTCCGGACTAGCGGAAAGAGGGTCGCAGTATTTT. It codes for CASSSGLAERGSQYF.

The rearrangement joins TRBV2 to TRBJ1-2; 10 nucleotides align to TRBD1. The CDR3 runs to 16 residues. With V trimmed by 4 bases and J by 0 bases, 5 bases remained unmatched. From germline, CDR1 is SNHLY and CDR2 FYNNEI. Written as DNA, the CDR3 is TGTGCCAGCAGTGGACAGGGGGCCAACCCTAACTATGGCTACACCTTC. Translated: CASSGQGANPNYGYTF. Supplemented by reference TRBV2 and TRBJ1-2, the full variable domain reads EPEVTQTPSHQVTQMGQEVILRCVPISNHLYFYWYRQILGQKVEFLVSFYNNEISEKSEIFDDQFSVERPDGSNFTLKIRSTKLEDSAMYFCASSGQGANPNYGYTFGSGTRLTVV.

In its sample, this clone was seen a few times. The CDR3 sequence: CASSTTTGKNTEAFF. CDR3 bases: TGCGCCAGCAGCACCACGACAGGGAAGAACACTGAAGCTTTCTTT. The rearrangement links TRBV5-1 to TRBJ1-1, with 7 bases aligning to TRBD1. Trimming took 4 bases from V and 1 from J; bases not matched to a gene: 7. The CDR3 spans 15 residues. From germline, CDR1 is SGHRS and CDR2 YFSETQ.

The V and J genes are TRBV18 and TRBJ1-5, with 8 nucleotides matching TRBD1. The J segment lost 0 bases and the V segment lost 3 bases, leaving 4 bases of the junction unmatched. The CDR3 length is 16 residues. CDR1 and CDR2 (germline): KGHSH, LQKENI. CDR3 in DNA: TGTGCCAGCTCACCCGGGACAGGCGATAGCAATCAGCCCCAGCATTTT. As protein: CASSPGTGDSNQPQHF.

V and J are TRBV10-3 and TRBJ2-7; D uncertain. V was pared by 6 bases and J by 7 bases, with 10 bases between. Germline lookup yields CDR1 ENHRY and CDR2 SYGVKD. CDR3 length equals 11 residues. The DNA of the CDR3 is TGTGCCATCAGCGTAGATCGGGAGCAGTACTTC. It codes for CAISVDREQYF.

Notes on this clone: Other DNA sequences from this sample encode an identical CDR3 as well. The chain uses TRBV7-8 and TRBJ1-5; D gene uncertain. Trimming shortened V by 0 bases and J by 0 bases, and 9 bases separated the two germline ends. The CDR3 runs to 16 residues. The germline gives CDR1 SGHVS, CDR2 FQNEAQ. The CDR3 loop is CASSLAGGYSNQPQHF. The CDR3 DNA reads TGTGCCAGCAGCTTAGCGGGAGGGTATAGCAATCAGCCCCAGCATTTT.

This clone was detected a few times. This sequence joins TRBV4-2 and TRBJ2-1, with D hard to call. V was clipped by 0 bases and J by 10 bases, with 4 bases between them. The CDR3 sequence is 11 residues long. Germline-derived CDR1 and CDR2 are LGHNA and YNFKEQ. CDR3 DNA sequence: TGTGCCAGCAGCCAAGAGACAGAGCAGTTCTTC. Amino acids: CASSQETEQFF.

The V and J genes are TRBV6-5 and TRBJ1-2, with 10 bases aligning to TRBD1. Germline V CDR1 and CDR2: MNHEY, SVGAGI. The V gene end was trimmed by 6 bases and the J gene end by 5 bases; junction bases not matched to a gene: 0. The CDR3 extends over 12 amino acids. The CDR3: CASRGQGYGYTF. The CDR3 coding sequence is TGTGCCAGCAGGGGACAGGGGTATGGCTACACCTTC.